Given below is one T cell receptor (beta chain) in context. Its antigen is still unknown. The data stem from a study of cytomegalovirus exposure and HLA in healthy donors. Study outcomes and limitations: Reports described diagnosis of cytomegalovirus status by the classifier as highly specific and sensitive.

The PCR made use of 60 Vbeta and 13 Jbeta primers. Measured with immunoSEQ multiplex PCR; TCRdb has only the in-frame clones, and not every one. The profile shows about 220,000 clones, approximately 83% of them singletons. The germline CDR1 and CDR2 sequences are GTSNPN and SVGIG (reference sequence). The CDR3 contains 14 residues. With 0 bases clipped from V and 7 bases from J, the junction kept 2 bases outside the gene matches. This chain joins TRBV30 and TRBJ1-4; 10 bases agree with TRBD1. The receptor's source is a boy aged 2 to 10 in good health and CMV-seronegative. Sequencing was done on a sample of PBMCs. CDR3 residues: CAWSVGQGREKLFF. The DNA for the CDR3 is TGTGCCTGGAGTGTGGGACAGGGGCGTGAAAAACTGTTTTTT.